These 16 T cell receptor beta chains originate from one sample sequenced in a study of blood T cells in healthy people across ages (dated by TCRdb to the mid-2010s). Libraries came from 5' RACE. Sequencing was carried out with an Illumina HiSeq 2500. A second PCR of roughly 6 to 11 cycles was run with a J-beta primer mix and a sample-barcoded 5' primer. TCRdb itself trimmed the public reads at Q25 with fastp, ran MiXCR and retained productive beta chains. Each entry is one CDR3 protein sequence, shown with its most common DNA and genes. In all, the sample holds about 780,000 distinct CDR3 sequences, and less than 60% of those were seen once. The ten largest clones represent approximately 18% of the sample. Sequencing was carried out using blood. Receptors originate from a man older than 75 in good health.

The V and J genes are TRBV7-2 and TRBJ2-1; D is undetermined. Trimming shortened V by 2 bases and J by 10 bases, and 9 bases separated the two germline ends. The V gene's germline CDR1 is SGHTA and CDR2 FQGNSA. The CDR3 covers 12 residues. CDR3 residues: CASSLYGLEQFF. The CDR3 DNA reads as TGTGCCAGCAGCTTATATGGGCTCGAGCAGTTCTTC. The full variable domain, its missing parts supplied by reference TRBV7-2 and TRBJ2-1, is GAGVSQSPSNKVTEKGKDVELRCDPISGHTALYWYRQSLGQGLEFLIYFQGNSAPDKSGLPSDRFSAERTGGSVSTLTIQRTQQEDSAVYLCASSLYGLEQFFGPGTRLTVL.

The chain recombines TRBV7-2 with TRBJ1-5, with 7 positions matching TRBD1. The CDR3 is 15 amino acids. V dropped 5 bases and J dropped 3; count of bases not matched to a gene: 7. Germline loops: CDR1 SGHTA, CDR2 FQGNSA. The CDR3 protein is CASSQLGGYNQPQHF. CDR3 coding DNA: TGTGCCAGCAGCCAACTAGGGGGCTACAATCAGCCCCAGCATTTT.

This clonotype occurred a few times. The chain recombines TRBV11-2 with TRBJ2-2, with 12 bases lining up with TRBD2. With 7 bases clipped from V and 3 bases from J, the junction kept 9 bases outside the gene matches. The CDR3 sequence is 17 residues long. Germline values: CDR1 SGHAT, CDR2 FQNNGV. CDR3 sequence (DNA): TGTGCCAGCACCCCGACTAGCGGGAGAGCCCACACCGGGGAGCTGTTTTTT. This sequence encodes CASTPTSGRAHTGELFF.

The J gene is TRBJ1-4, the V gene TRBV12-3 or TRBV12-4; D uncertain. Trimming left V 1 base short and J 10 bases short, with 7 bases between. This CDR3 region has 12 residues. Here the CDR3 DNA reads TGTGCCAGCAGTTTAGGGTTGGGAAAACTGTTTTTT. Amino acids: CASSLGLGKLFF.

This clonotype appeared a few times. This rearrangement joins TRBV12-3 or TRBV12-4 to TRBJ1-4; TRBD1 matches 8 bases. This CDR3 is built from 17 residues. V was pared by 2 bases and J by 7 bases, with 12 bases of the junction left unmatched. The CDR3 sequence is CASSLMTGVSYREKLFF. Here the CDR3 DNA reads TGTGCCAGCAGTTTAATGACAGGGGTTTCGTATCGTGAAAAACTGTTTTTT.

CDR3 nucleotide sequence: TGTGCCAGCAGCCCAGGGACTAGCGAGGCCTACGAGCAGTACTTC. Translation: CASSPGTSEAYEQYF. V usage is TRBV7-2 and J usage is TRBJ2-4, with 10 bases aligning to TRBD2. TRBJ2-7 matches the DNA end more closely, so the J call is doubtful. Germline CDR1 and CDR2: SGHTA and FQGNSA. This CDR3 comprises 15 residues.

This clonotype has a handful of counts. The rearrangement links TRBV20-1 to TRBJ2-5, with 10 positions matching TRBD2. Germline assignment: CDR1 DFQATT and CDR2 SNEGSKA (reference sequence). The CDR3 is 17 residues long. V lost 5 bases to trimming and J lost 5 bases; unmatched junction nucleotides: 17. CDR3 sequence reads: CSAGPGTSVLGGETQYF. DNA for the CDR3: TGCAGTGCTGGACCCGGGACTAGCGTCTTAGGGGGGGAGACCCAGTACTTC.

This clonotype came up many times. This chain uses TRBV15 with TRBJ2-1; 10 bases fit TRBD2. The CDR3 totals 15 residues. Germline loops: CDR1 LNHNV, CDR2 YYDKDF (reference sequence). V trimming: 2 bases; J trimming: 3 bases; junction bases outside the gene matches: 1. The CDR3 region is CATSRLAGDYNEQFF. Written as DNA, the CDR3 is TGTGCCACCAGCAGACTAGCGGGAGACTACAATGAGCAGTTCTTC.

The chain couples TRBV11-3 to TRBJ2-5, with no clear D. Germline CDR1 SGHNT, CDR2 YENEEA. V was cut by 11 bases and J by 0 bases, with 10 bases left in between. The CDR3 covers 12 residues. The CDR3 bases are TGTGCCGACTGGTGGGACCAAGAGACCCAGTACTTC. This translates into CADWWDQETQYF.

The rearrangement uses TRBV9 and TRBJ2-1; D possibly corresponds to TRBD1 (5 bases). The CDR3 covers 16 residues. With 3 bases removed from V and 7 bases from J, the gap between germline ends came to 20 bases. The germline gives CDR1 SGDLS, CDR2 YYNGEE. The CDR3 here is CASSDSRATTSNEQFF. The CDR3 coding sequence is TGTGCCAGCAGCGACAGCAGGGCTACCACTTCAAATGAGCAGTTCTTC.

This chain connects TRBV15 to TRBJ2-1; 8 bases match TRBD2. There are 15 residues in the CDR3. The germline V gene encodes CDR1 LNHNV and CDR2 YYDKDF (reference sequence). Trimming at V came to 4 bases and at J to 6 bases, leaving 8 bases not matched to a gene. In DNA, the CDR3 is TGTGCCACCAGCAAACCGGGACTAGGTTCCAATGAGCAGTTCTTC. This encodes CATSKPGLGSNEQFF.

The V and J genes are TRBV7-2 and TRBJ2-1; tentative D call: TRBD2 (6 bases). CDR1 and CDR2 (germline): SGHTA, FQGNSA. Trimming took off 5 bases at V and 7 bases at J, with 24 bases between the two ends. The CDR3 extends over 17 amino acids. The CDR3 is CASSREWARAAGNEQFF. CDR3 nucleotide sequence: TGTGCCAGCAGCCGAGAGTGGGCTAGGGCCGCGGGGAATGAGCAGTTCTTC.

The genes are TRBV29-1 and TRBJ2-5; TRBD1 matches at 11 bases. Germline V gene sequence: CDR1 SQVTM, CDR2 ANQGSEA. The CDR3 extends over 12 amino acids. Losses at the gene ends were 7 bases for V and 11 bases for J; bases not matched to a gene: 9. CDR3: CSGGQGANEQYF. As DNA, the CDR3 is TGCAGCGGCGGACAGGGGGCAAATGAGCAGTACTTC.

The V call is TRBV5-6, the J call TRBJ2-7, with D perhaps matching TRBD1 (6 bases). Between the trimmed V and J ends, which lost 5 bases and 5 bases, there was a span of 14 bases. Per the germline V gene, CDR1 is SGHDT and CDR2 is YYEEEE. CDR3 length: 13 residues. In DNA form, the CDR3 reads TGTGCCAGCAGTCGATCGACAGGCGACGAGCAGTACTTC. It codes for CASSRSTGDEQYF.

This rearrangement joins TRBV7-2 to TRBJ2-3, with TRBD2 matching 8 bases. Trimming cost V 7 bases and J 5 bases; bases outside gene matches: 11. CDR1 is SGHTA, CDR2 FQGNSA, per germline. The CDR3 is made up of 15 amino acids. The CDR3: CASTLGRGAVDTQYF. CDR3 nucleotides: TGTGCCAGCACCCTAGGGCGGGGGGCTGTAGATACGCAGTATTTT.

CDR3: CASSSWHGVDVSYNEQFF. For the CDR3, the DNA is TGTGCCAGCAGCTCATGGCACGGGGTGGATGTCTCCTACAATGAGCAGTTCTTC. The chain is built from TRBV7-2 and TRBJ2-1; the D gene is possibly TRBD2 (5 bases). V was shortened by 4 bases and J by 0 bases, with 19 bases between the two germline ends. Germline CDR1 is SGHTA and CDR2 is FQGNSA. The length of the CDR3 is 18 residues.